The source of this TCR beta chain is a study of T cells in Graves' hyperthyroidism and ophthalmopathy. On this clonotype itself: What it recognizes is unknown.

The source material, RNA transcripts, was used to amplify TCR beta CDR3 regions. The HTBI primer set was used in a first-round RT-PCR of the TCR CDR3. TCRdb reprocessed the multiplex PCR reads with MiXCR, giving one entry per CDR3 protein. The data hold 800,000 or so distinct CDR3 sequences, with 38% observed a single time. With a duration under 2 months, the hyperthyroidism was newly diagnosed in patients aged 18 to 65. Patients having uncontrolled infection, another autoimmune disease, pregnancy or lactation were not included. The V gene lost 4 bases and the J gene lost 3 bases, with 10 bases spanning the gap. Germline CDR1 reads SGHDT; CDR2 reads YYEEEE. This CDR3 comprises 14 residues. The study's findings and limits: Clonotypes that were expanded in thyroid above 0.001 mostly appeared in blood too. The model identified upcoming ophthalmopathy a median approximately 6.4 months ahead of onset.

This chain links TRBV5-6 with TRBJ2-2; D possibly corresponds to TRBD2 (6 bases). The receptor was derived from a man younger than 30 with Graves' hyperthyroidism. Sequencing was performed on blood. CDR3 sequence (DNA): TGTGCCAGCAGCGGGGACTTCCACACCGGGGAGCTGTTTTTT. Its protein is CASSGDFHTGELFF.